Following are 3 T cell receptor beta chains from one sample sequenced in a study of blood T cell repertoires in COVID-19 (dated by TCRdb to 2020 to 2022). The library was obtained by the immunoSEQ multiplex PCR assay. TCRdb limited this immuneACCESS table to in-frame rearrangements with V and J called. A share of clones is missing; checked studies link under half to unresolved V genes, and the rest is unexplained. The sample records roughly 110,000 clones, around 90% of which are singletons. The ten largest make up 4.5% to 6% of the sample. Material: peripheral blood. Receptor source: a man between 40 and 49 years old with active or convalescent COVID-19.

This clone was detected only a few times. The chain links TRBV9 to TRBJ2-3; no reliable D call. Germline V gives CDR1 SGDLS, CDR2 YYNGEE. V dropped 3 bases and J dropped 0 bases, with 14 bases sitting between them. There are 16 residues in the CDR3. The CDR3 here is CASSAGSNPSTDTQYF. CDR3 nucleotide sequence: TGTGCCAGCAGCGCCGGTTCTAACCCTAGCACAGATACGCAGTATTTT.

The V call is TRBV29-1, the J call TRBJ2-1, with 8 bases lining up with TRBD1. The CDR3 extends over 12 amino acids. CDR1 is SQVTM and CDR2 is ANQGSEA in the germline V gene. The J segment lost 4 bases and the V segment lost 8 bases, leaving 4 bases of the junction unmatched. The CDR3 DNA sequence: TGCAGCTACCGGGACAGGTACAATGAGCAGTTCTTC. Translated: CSYRDRYNEQFF.

In nucleotides, the CDR3 is TGTGCCATCAGAAGAGGACTAGCGGACAATGAGCAGTTCTTC. This encodes CAIRRGLADNEQFF. The rearrangement links TRBV10-3 to TRBJ2-1, with TRBD2 identical over 10 bases. With V trimmed by 6 bases and J by 5 bases, 4 bases remained unmatched. CDR3 size: 14 residues. The V gene's germline CDR1 is ENHRY and CDR2 SYGVKD.